A selection of T cell receptor beta chains follows, all from one sample in a study of shared clonotypes between healthy human individuals. Libraries were prepared by immunoSEQ multiplex PCR; TCRdb keeps only in-frame clonotypes and omits some of them. The sample yields hundreds of thousands of clones, roughly 80% seen once. The specimen sequenced was memory CD4+ T cells sorted from blood. The source of these receptors is a young man in good health. CDR3s include the opening cysteine and the closing phenylalanine or tryptophan. Fields, in order: clone size, D gene, V gene, J gene, CDR3 protein, CDR3 DNA. The D gene is left open where the match is weak. For some rows the clone size is stated as once, few or many, or as a class when expanded; others skip it.

size: .; D: TRBD1; V: TRBV5-8; J: TRBJ1-1; CDR3: CASSLAWDRGRLNTEAFF; DNA: TGTGCCAGCAGCTTGGCCTGGGACAGGGGGCGGTTGAACACTGAAGCTTTCTTT
size: .; D: TRBD1; V: TRBV11-2; J: TRBJ2-1; CDR3: CASSDRGSYNEQFF; DNA: TGTGCCAGCAGCGACAGGGGCTCCTACAATGAGCAGTTCTTC
size: .; D: TRBD1; V: TRBV7-8; J: TRBJ1-1; CDR3: CASSLDRGDGEAFF; DNA: TGTGCCAGCAGCTTAGACAGGGGAGATGGGGAAGCTTTCTTT
size: .; D: TRBD2; V: TRBV5-6; J: TRBJ2-3; CDR3: CASSTGLGGTDTQYF; DNA: TGTGCCAGCAGCACGGGACTAGGAGGCACAGATACGCAGTATTTT
size: .; D: TRBD2; V: TRBV7-2; J: TRBJ2-3; CDR3: CASSLTSGTPTDTQYF; DNA: TGTGCCAGCAGCTTAACTAGCGGGACTCCCACAGATACGCAGTATTTT
size: .; D: .; V: TRBV6-6; J: TRBJ2-3; CDR3: CASSYSAGAQYF; DNA: TGTGCCAGCAGTTACTCGGCGGGTGCGCAGTATTTT
size: many; D: TRBD2; V: TRBV7-9; J: TRBJ2-1; CDR3: CASSLVTSGRNNEQFF; DNA: TGTGCCAGCAGCTTAGTGACTAGCGGGAGAAATAATGAGCAGTTCTTC
size: .; D: TRBD1; V: TRBV27; J: TRBJ1-2; CDR3: CASSLGQGARYGYTF; DNA: TGTGCCAGCAGTTTGGGACAGGGGGCGCGCTATGGCTACACCTTC
size: many; D: .; V: TRBV9; J: TRBJ2-7; CDR3: CASSATLFTGTKTNEQYF; DNA: TGTGCCAGCAGTGCCACTTTATTCACCGGGACCAAGACTAACGAGCAGTACTTC
size: .; D: .; V: TRBV7-2; J: TRBJ1-1; CDR3: CASSPSRVPEAFF; DNA: TGTGCCAGCAGCCCTAGTAGGGTGCCTGAAGCTTTCTTT
size: .; D: TRBD1; V: TRBV28; J: TRBJ1-2; CDR3: CASSWGTGGVSLF; DNA: TGTGCCAGCAGTTGGGGGACAGGGGGCGTAAGCCTCTTC
size: .; D: TRBD2; V: TRBV10-3; J: TRBJ2-7; CDR3: CAISSVSGRSSYEQYF; DNA: TGTGCCATCAGTTCCGTTAGCGGGAGAAGCTCCTACGAGCAGTACTTC
size: .; D: .; V: TRBV2; J: TRBJ2-3; CDR3: CASRPVPDTQYF; DNA: TGTGCCAGCAGGCCGGTACCAGATACGCAGTATTTT
size: .; D: .; V: TRBV30; J: TRBJ1-4; CDR3: CAWSVTGSLKLFF; DNA: TGTGCCTGGAGTGTAACAGGGTCTTTGAAACTGTTTTTT
size: .; D: .; V: TRBV19; J: TRBJ1-4; CDR3: CASSIDRPDGWRATNEKLFF; DNA: TGTGCCAGTAGTATAGACCGCCCGGACGGATGGCGTGCAACTAATGAAAAACTGTTTTTT
size: .; D: .; V: TRBV30; J: TRBJ1-5; CDR3: CAWSLTPRGQPQHF; DNA: TGTGCCTGGAGTCTGACCCCTCGAGGGCAGCCCCAGCATTTT
size: .; D: .; V: TRBV19; J: TRBJ1-5; CDR3: CASKEGRSNQPQHF; DNA: TGTGCCAGTAAGGAGGGGCGTAGCAATCAGCCCCAGCATTTT
size: few; D: .; V: TRBV2; J: TRBJ1-5; CDR3: CASSELKGYQPQHF; DNA: TGTGCCAGCAGTGAACTAAAGGGGTATCAGCCCCAGCATTTT
size: .; D: .; V: TRBV2; J: TRBJ1-5; CDR3: CASTWGQSNQPQHF; DNA: TGTGCCAGCACCTGGGGGCAGAGCAATCAGCCCCAGCATTTT
size: .; D: .; V: TRBV6-6; J: TRBJ2-3; CDR3: CASSHPPRQRTDTQYF; DNA: TGTGCCAGCAGCCACCCCCCCAGGCAACGCACAGATACGCAGTATTTT
size: .; D: .; V: TRBV7-9; J: TRBJ2-7; CDR3: CASSFGINEQYF; DNA: TGTGCCAGCAGCTTCGGTATCAACGAGCAGTACTTC
size: .; D: TRBD2; V: TRBV2; J: TRBJ2-5; CDR3: CASSSFSGSEETQYF; DNA: TGTGCCAGCAGTTCGTTTAGCGGGTCAGAAGAGACCCAGTACTTC
size: .; D: .; V: TRBV19; J: TRBJ2-7; CDR3: CASSATILSSYEQYF; DNA: TGTGCCAGTAGTGCTACTATACTCAGCTCCTACGAGCAGTACTTC
size: .; D: .; V: TRBV18; J: TRBJ1-4; CDR3: CASSLSQGRRSTNEKLFF; DNA: TGTGCCAGCTCTCTTAGCCAGGGACGGCGGTCAACTAATGAAAAACTGTTTTTT
size: .; D: .; V: TRBV5-1; J: TRBJ2-2; CDR3: CASSASGITGELFF; DNA: TGCGCCAGCAGCGCGTCAGGAATCACCGGGGAGCTGTTTTTT
size: .; D: .; V: TRBV7-3; J: TRBJ2-7; CDR3: CASSSGVGEQYF; DNA: TGTGCCAGCAGTTCAGGGGTGGGCGAGCAGTACTTC
size: .; D: .; V: TRBV6-5; J: TRBJ2-7; CDR3: CASSGAGSEEQYF; DNA: TGTGCCAGCAGTGGGGCGGGTTCCGAAGAGCAGTACTTC
size: once; D: .; V: TRBV15; J: TRBJ1-5; CDR3: CATSRGRGWGGNQPQHF; DNA: TGTGCCACCAGCAGAGGGAGGGGTTGGGGAGGCAATCAGCCCCAGCATTTT
size: .; D: TRBD2; V: TRBV29-1; J: TRBJ2-5; CDR3: CSGRDSGGGTQYF; DNA: TGCAGCGGCCGGGACTCCGGCGGGGGGACCCAGTACTTC
size: few; D: TRBD1; V: TRBV7-9; J: TRBJ2-7; CDR3: CASSLILRRDRGPYEQYF; DNA: TGTGCCAGCAGCCTGATCCTCCGCCGGGACAGGGGGCCCTACGAGCAGTACTTC
size: .; D: .; V: TRBV11-2; J: TRBJ2-5; CDR3: CASSSHDSFMETQYF; DNA: TGTGCCAGCAGCTCGCACGACTCCTTCATGGAGACCCAGTACTTC
size: .; D: TRBD1; V: TRBV7-9; J: TRBJ1-2; CDR3: CASLPGTAAYGYTF; DNA: TGTGCCAGCCTCCCCGGGACAGCGGCCTATGGCTACACCTTC
size: .; D: TRBD1; V: TRBV7-9; J: TRBJ1-2; CDR3: CASSLLRQGGSYGYTF; DNA: TGTGCCAGCAGCTTACTGAGACAAGGGGGCAGCTATGGCTACACCTTC
size: .; D: .; V: TRBV12-5; J: TRBJ2-6; CDR3: CASGPNQGQSRANVLTF; DNA: TGTGCTAGTGGTCCGAACCAAGGACAAAGTCGGGCCAACGTCCTGACTTTC
size: .; D: .; V: TRBV9; J: TRBJ2-2; CDR3: CASSVGSDTGELFF; DNA: TGTGCCAGCAGCGTAGGGTCGGACACCGGGGAGCTGTTTTTT
size: few; D: TRBD1; V: TRBV2; J: TRBJ1-5; CDR3: CASRGQGNQPQHF; DNA: TGTGCCAGCAGGGGACAGGGGAATCAGCCCCAGCATTTT
size: few; D: .; V: TRBV11-2; J: TRBJ2-7; CDR3: CASSPLGGQGYYEQYF; DNA: TGTGCCAGCAGCCCACTTGGGGGGCAGGGGTACTACGAGCAGTACTTC
size: .; D: .; V: TRBV5-4; J: TRBJ2-4; CDR3: CASRADLAKNIQYF; DNA: TGTGCCAGCAGGGCAGACCTAGCCAAAAACATTCAGTACTTC